Listed below are T cell receptor beta chains from one sample, sequenced in a study of PD-1 blockade in mismatch repair-deficient tumors. Using immunoSEQ multiplex PCR, the repertoire was profiled, and TCRdb retains in-frame clones only, with some absent. The profile shows 40,000 or so clones, approximately 83% of them singletons. The starting material was PBMCs, obtained 38 weeks after starting pembrolizumab. The source of these receptors is an adult with mismatch repair-deficient cancer. Both conserved end residues are part of each CDR3. D genes are given only for firm matches. Expanded clones are given a class, and other clones once, few, many or no size at all.

j_call d_call v_call clone_size cdr3_nt cdr3_aa
TRBJ1-3 . TRBV7-9 . TGTGCCAGCAGCTTAGCCGTCGAGTTGGTCTCTGGAAACACCATATATTTT CASSLAVELVSGNTIYF
TRBJ1-1 . TRBV6-5 . TGTGCCAGCAGGCGCGGGATCAACACTGAAGCTTTCTTT CASRRGINTEAFF
TRBJ1-2 TRBD1 TRBV27 once TGTGCCAGCAGTCTCACAGGGGAGCCCTATGGCTACACCTTC CASSLTGEPYGYTF
TRBJ2-2 TRBD2 TRBV10-2 . TGCGCCAGCAGCGGGGCAGGGATTGCAGGCGGGAGGCACTACATAAACACCGGGGAGCTGTTTTTT CASSGAGIAGGRHYINTGELFF
TRBJ2-5 . TRBV7-9 . TGTGCCAGCAGCTTTGGAGGGGAAGGGAAGACCCAGTACTTC CASSFGGEGKTQYF
TRBJ1-4 . TRBV18 . TGTGCCAGCTCACCAATCGAGACAGATAATGAAAAACTGTTTTTT CASSPIETDNEKLFF
TRBJ2-1 . TRBV28 once TGTGCCAGCAGCCCCGAAAGCGGAACGTGGGAGGATGAGCAGTTCTTC CASSPESGTWEDEQFF
TRBJ1-1 TRBD1 TRBV18 . TGTGCCAGCTCACTGGGAACAGGGGGCAATGGAGCTTTCTTT CASSLGTGGNGAFF
TRBJ2-5 . TRBV11-3 . TGTGCCAGCAGCTTAGAAGCAGGGCCGAGGGAGACCCAGTACTTC CASSLEAGPRETQYF
TRBJ1-6 . TRBV27 . TGTGCCAGCAGTTTTGGACAACCCTCCTATAATTCACCCCTCCACTTT CASSFGQPSYNSPLHF
TRBJ2-7 TRBD2 TRBV9 . TGTGCCAGCAGCGGCGGAAGCGGGAGGCTGAGCCTGCACGAGCAGTACTTC CASSGGSGRLSLHEQYF
TRBJ2-7 TRBD1 TRBV28 few TGTGCCAGCAGTCCGGGACAGGCGATCTACGAGCAGTACTTC CASSPGQAIYEQYF
TRBJ1-3 . TRBV12-5 . TGTGCTAGTGGTTCCACAACGGGGTTCTCTGGAAACACCATATATTTT CASGSTTGFSGNTIYF
TRBJ1-2 TRBD1 TRBV30 . TGTGCCTGGAGTGTCCCGAACCAGGGGGCCTATGGCTACACCTTC CAWSVPNQGAYGYTF
TRBJ2-2 TRBD2 TRBV7-3 . TGTGCCAGCAGCTTAGGGACTAGCGGGACCACCGGGGAGCTGTTTTTT CASSLGTSGTTGELFF
TRBJ2-1 . TRBV10-1 . TGCGCCAGCAGTGAGTTGGGTAGCGGTAATGAGCAGTTCTTC CASSELGSGNEQFF
TRBJ1-1 TRBD1 TRBV28 . TGTGCCAGCAAGGGGACAGGGGGACCTGAAGCTTTCTTT CASKGTGGPEAFF
TRBJ2-1 TRBD1 TRBV10-1 . TGCGCCAGCAACAGGGGCAGGGGCAATGAGCAGTTCTTC CASNRGRGNEQFF
TRBJ1-2 . TRBV19 . TGTGCCAGTAGTTCAAAACACCATACTAACTATGGCTACACCTTC CASSSKHHTNYGYTF
TRBJ2-3 . TRBV2 once TGTGCCAGCATCCCGGGGAACCTTCGCACAGATACGCAGTATTTT CASIPGNLRTDTQYF
TRBJ2-3 TRBD1 TRBV6-1 . TGTGCCAGCAGCCCCGGGACAGGGTTCACAGATACGCAGTATTTT CASSPGTGFTDTQYF
TRBJ2-3 TRBD2 TRBV5-4 . TGTGCCAGCAGCTGGGCGGGACTAGCGGGAGATACGCAGTATTTT CASSWAGLAGDTQYF
TRBJ1-2 TRBD1 TRBV18 once TGTGCCAGCTCATCAGACAGGGTTGGCTACACCTTC CASSSDRVGYTF
TRBJ2-7 TRBD1 TRBV30 few TGTGCCTGGAGTGGATCTGGGACAGTGCCCTTTTTC CAWSGSGTVPFF
TRBJ2-1 . TRBV11-2 . TGTGCCAGCAGCTTAGTTGCCGGACTTAACAATGAGCAGTTCTTC CASSLVAGLNNEQFF
TRBJ1-6 TRBD1 TRBV6-5 . TGTGCCAGCAGTTACTTGGGGACAGGAGGGGGTTCACCCCTCCACTTT CASSYLGTGGGSPLHF
TRBJ1-3 . TRBV5-1 . TGCGCCAGCAGCGCCCTGGGCGCGTCCGGAAACACCATATATTTT CASSALGASGNTIYF
TRBJ1-2 TRBD1 TRBV19 . TGTGCCAGTAGCCCGGAATCGACAGGGGGAGGCGGCTACACCTTC CASSPESTGGGGYTF
TRBJ1-1 . TRBV6-1 . TGTGCCAGTTTTTACAGGGTTACGGACACTGAAGCTTTCTTT CASFYRVTDTEAFF
TRBJ1-5 . TRBV11-2 . TGTGCCAGCAGCTGGGGGCAGGGGAGTGAGCCCCAGCATTTT CASSWGQGSEPQHF
TRBJ2-6 . TRBV5-4 . TGTGCCAGCAGCTGGACAGCCAGCTCTGGGGCCAACGTCCTGACTTTC CASSWTASSGANVLTF
TRBJ2-1 . TRBV6-5 once TGTGCCAGCTCGTGGGCGGGGACGGATGAGCAGTTCTTC CASSWAGTDEQFF
TRBJ1-6 TRBD1 TRBV25-1 . TGTGCCAGCAGTGCCGGGGGACAGCGCTATAATTCACCCCTCCACTTT CASSAGGQRYNSPLHF
TRBJ2-3 TRBD2 TRBV7-2 . TGTGCCAGCAGCTTAGGAGTGGCGGGGGGAGGGGATACGCAGTATTTT CASSLGVAGGGDTQYF
TRBJ2-1 . TRBV7-9 . TGTGCCAGCAGCTTAACACAGGGAACCTACAATGAGCAGTTCTTC CASSLTQGTYNEQFF
TRBJ2-3 . TRBV6-4 . TGTGCCAGCAGGCAAGGGGCTAGCACAGATACGCAGTATTTT CASRQGASTDTQYF
TRBJ2-3 . TRBV4-1 . TGCGCCAGCAGCCAAGATCGAACGGCGGGCACAGATACGCAGTATTTT CASSQDRTAGTDTQYF
TRBJ2-1 TRBD2 TRBV10-3 . TGTGCCATCAGTGCCTCGGGACTAAACAACAATGAGCAGTTCTTC CAISASGLNNNEQFF
TRBJ2-1 TRBD2 TRBV7-9 . TGTGCCAGCAGCTTACCGAGACTAGCGGGATCCCATTGGGATGAGCAGTTCTTC CASSLPRLAGSHWDEQFF
TRBJ1-2 . TRBV28 . TGTGCCAGCAGATTTCTCTATGGCTACACCTTC CASRFLYGYTF
TRBJ1-5 . TRBV6-1 . TGTGCCAGCAGCGCTTACAGTAGCAATCAGCCCCAGCATTTT CASSAYSSNQPQHF
TRBJ2-7 . TRBV27 few TGTGCCAGCAGTACGACTAGTGCCTACGAGCAGTACTTC CASSTTSAYEQYF
TRBJ2-2 . TRBV30 . TGTGCCTGGAGTGTACAACAGAACACCGGGGAGCTGTTTTTT CAWSVQQNTGELFF
TRBJ2-2 TRBD2 TRBV4-2 . TGTGCCAGCAGCCAGGCCGGGACTAGCGGGAGGAACACCGGGGAGCTGTTTTTT CASSQAGTSGRNTGELFF
TRBJ2-7 TRBD1 TRBV4-1 . TGCGCCAGCAGCCTGCAGCAGGGGGCCTACGAGCAGTACTTC CASSLQQGAYEQYF
TRBJ2-1 . TRBV6-6 . TGTGCCAGCAACCGGAGAACCGATGAGCAGTTCTTC CASNRRTDEQFF
TRBJ1-1 TRBD1 TRBV7-6 . TGTGCCAGCAGCTCGACGGGACAGGGGGCCTGGGGCACTGAAGCTTTCTTT CASSSTGQGAWGTEAFF
TRBJ2-7 TRBD2 TRBV10-2 . TGCGCCAGCAGTGAGTCTTCTAGCGGGGCGGACGAGCAGTACTTC CASSESSSGADEQYF
TRBJ2-3 TRBD1 TRBV5-4 . TGTGCCAGCAGCTACCGGACAGGGTTTACAGATACGCAGTATTTT CASSYRTGFTDTQYF